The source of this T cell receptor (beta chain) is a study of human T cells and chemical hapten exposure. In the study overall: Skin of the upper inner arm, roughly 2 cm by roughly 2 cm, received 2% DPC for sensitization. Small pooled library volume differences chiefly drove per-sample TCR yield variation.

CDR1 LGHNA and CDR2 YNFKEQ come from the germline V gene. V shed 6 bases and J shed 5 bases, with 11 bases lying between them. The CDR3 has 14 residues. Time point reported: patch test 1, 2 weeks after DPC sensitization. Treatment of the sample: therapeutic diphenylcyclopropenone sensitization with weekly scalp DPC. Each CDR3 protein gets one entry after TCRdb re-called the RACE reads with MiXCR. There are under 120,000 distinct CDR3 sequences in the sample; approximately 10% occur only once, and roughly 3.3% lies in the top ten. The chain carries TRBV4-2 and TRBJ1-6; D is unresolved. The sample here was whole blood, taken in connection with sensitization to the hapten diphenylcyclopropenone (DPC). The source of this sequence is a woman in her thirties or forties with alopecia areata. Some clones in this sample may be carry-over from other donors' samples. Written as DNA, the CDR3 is TGTGCCAGCAGAGACACCGGCGATAATTCACCCCTCCACTTT. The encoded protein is CASRDTGDNSPLHF.